What follows are 11 T cell receptor beta chains derived from one specimen sequenced in a study of human T cells and chemical hapten exposure. Using its own MiXCR run on the RACE reads, TCRdb lists one record per CDR3 protein. Here the sample spans about 78,000 distinct CDR3 sequences, 6.5% to 10% being singletons. Time point of the sample: patch test 2, 6 weeks after DPC sensitization. Treatment noted: therapeutic diphenylcyclopropenone sensitization with weekly scalp DPC. Sequences were derived from whole blood, sampled in connection with sensitization to the hapten diphenylcyclopropenone (DPC). Receptors were obtained from a woman in her fifties or sixties with alopecia areata. Some clones in this sample may be carry-over from other donors' samples.

This clonotype was seen repeatedly, ten times or more. The rearrangement uses TRBV6-6 and TRBJ1-2; 7 bases fit TRBD1. Germline V gives CDR1 MNHNY, CDR2 SVGAGI (reference sequence). V lost 2 bases to trimming and J lost 3 bases; unmatched junction nucleotides: 9. The CDR3 consists of 16 residues. The CDR3: CASSYTPDRADYGYTF. The DNA of the CDR3 is TGTGCCAGCAGTTACACCCCCGACAGGGCCGACTATGGCTACACCTTC.

Written as DNA, the CDR3 is TGTGCCATCAGTGCCCTCGGGGTAGCGGGGGGGCGAAATGAGCAGTTCTTC. Its protein product is CAISALGVAGGRNEQFF. The chain has TRBV10-3 and TRBJ2-1, with 11 nucleotides matching TRBD2. The J segment lost 7 bases and the V segment lost 4 bases, leaving 12 bases of the junction unmatched. There are 17 residues in the CDR3. In germline, CDR1 is ENHRY, CDR2 SYGVKD.

This clonotype was observed a handful of times. The J gene is TRBJ1-5, the V gene TRBV6-6, with D perhaps TRBD1 (6 bases). Germline values: CDR1 MNHNY, CDR2 SVGAGI (reference sequence). This CDR3 has 17 amino acids. Trimming left V 5 bases short and J 0 bases short, with 17 bases between. The CDR3 nucleotides are TGTGCCAGCAGTCGGTTGCCACAGGGACTTAGCAATCAGCCCCAGCATTTT. This translates into CASSRLPQGLSNQPQHF.

This clonotype was seen a few times. The genes are TRBV7-2 and TRBJ2-3, with 8 bases matching TRBD1. Germline CDR1 and CDR2: SGHTA and FQGNSA. V shed 5 bases, J shed 0 bases, and the junction held 10 bases outside the gene matches. The CDR3 length is 17 residues. The CDR3 DNA reads as TGTGCCAGCAGCCCAATCCCGGGACAGGTTAGCACAGATACGCAGTATTTT. It encodes CASSPIPGQVSTDTQYF.

This clonotype was counted a few times. This sequence joins TRBV5-4 and TRBJ1-1, with D possibly matching TRBD1 (5 bases). The V and J ends lost 0 bases and 3 bases respectively, with 12 bases between them. Germline V gene data show CDR1 as SGHNT and CDR2 as YYREEE (reference sequence). CDR3 length equals 15 residues. The CDR3: CASSLGSGLDTEAFF. DNA of the CDR3: TGTGCCAGCAGCTTGGGTTCGGGGCTGGACACTGAAGCTTTCTTT.

This clonotype has at least ten counts. V gene TRBV7-9 combines with J gene TRBJ1-2; 11 bases are a match to TRBD1. The CDR3 contains 20 residues. Germline V lookup: CDR1 SEHNR, CDR2 FQNEAQ (reference sequence). The V segment lost 1 base and the J segment 2 bases; nucleotides outside the gene matches: 15. The chain's CDR3 is CASSLVRANRDRGKNYGYTF. For the CDR3, the DNA is TGTGCCAGCAGCTTAGTACGTGCAAACCGGGACAGGGGGAAAAACTATGGCTACACCTTC.

This clonotype has a handful of counts. This chain connects TRBV9 to TRBJ2-6, with a weak D call TRBD2 (6 bases). The CDR3 loop spans 19 amino acids. CDR1 SGDLS and CDR2 YYNGEE come from the germline V gene. V lost 0 bases and J 2 bases, leaving 18 bases between the germline ends. CDR3 sequence (DNA): TGTGCCAGCAGCGTAGTGGGGACTTCCCCGGCCCCTGGGGCCAACGTCCTGACTTTC. The encoded protein is CASSVVGTSPAPGANVLTF.

This chain connects TRBV19 to TRBJ2-3; D might be TRBD1 (6 bases). CDR1 and CDR2 (germline): LNHDA, SQIVND (reference sequence). The CDR3 loop spans 16 amino acids. Between the trimmed V and J ends, which lost 5 bases and 1 base, there was a span of 16 bases. The CDR3: CASSLGARSGTDTQYF. The CDR3 DNA is TGTGCCAGTAGTTTGGGGGCACGGTCGGGCACAGATACGCAGTATTTT.

The chain carries TRBV20-1 and TRBJ2-1, with D tentatively TRBD1 or TRBD2 (5 bases each). V lost 3 bases, J lost 8 bases, and 17 bases lay in between. The CDR3 covers 14 residues. Germline CDR1 reads DFQATT; CDR2 reads SNEGSKA (reference sequence). The CDR3 loop reads CSARGQGAGDEQFF. The CDR3 coding sequence is TGCAGTGCTAGGGGCCAGGGTGCGGGTGATGAGCAGTTCTTC.

This clonotype appeared many times. V and J are TRBV6-5 and TRBJ1-2, with D uncertain. This CDR3 comprises 12 residues. Trimming shortened V by 6 bases and J by 6 bases, and 11 bases separated the two germline ends. Germline CDR1 reads MNHEY; CDR2 reads SVGAGI. The CDR3 nucleotides read TGTGCCAGCAGCCCTGACATTCATGGCTACACCTTC. Protein sequence: CASSPDIHGYTF.

The sample holds many counts of this clonotype. This rearrangement joins TRBV9 to TRBJ2-5, with a tentative D call TRBD1 (6 bases). Trimming cost V 10 bases and J 2 bases, with 15 bases left between them. The length of the CDR3 is 13 residues. Germline V CDR1 and CDR2: SGDLS, YYNGEE. The CDR3 here is CAGSRDTQETQYF. In DNA, the CDR3 is TGTGCCGGTTCTAGGGACACACAAGAGACCCAGTACTTC.